This TCR beta chain was captured by sequencing in a study of blood T cell repertoires in COVID-19. The wider study: COVID-19 samples, acute and convalescent, were from the United States, Italy and Spain. PBMCs, B-cell-depleted T cells, or T cells provided the cDNA or gDNA that made up the material.

Followed longitudinally, the Seattle patients had been enrolled during active infection. The CDR3 runs to 14 residues. From germline, CDR1 is GTSNPN and CDR2 SVGIG (reference sequence). Trimming cost V 8 bases and J 5 bases; bases outside gene matches: 9. The authors' processing: Researchers report that nucleated cell counts were estimated from reference gene primer amplification. Clones were sequenced by immunoSEQ multiplex PCR, and TCRdb holds only the in-frame ones, with some missing. The DNA was the basis for D and trimming; V, J and clone size are from that table. The sample comprises more than 200,000 clones, 86% of which are singletons, and roughly a tenth rests with the top ten.

Material for sequencing was peripheral blood. This receptor was taken from a woman aged 45 to 65 with COVID-19, enrolled during active disease. The chain has TRBV30 and TRBJ1-6, with 7 bases that match TRBD1. Written as DNA, the CDR3 is TGTGCCCTCCTGGGGGACAGAAATAATTCACCCCTCCACTTT. Amino acid sequence: CALLGDRNNSPLHF.